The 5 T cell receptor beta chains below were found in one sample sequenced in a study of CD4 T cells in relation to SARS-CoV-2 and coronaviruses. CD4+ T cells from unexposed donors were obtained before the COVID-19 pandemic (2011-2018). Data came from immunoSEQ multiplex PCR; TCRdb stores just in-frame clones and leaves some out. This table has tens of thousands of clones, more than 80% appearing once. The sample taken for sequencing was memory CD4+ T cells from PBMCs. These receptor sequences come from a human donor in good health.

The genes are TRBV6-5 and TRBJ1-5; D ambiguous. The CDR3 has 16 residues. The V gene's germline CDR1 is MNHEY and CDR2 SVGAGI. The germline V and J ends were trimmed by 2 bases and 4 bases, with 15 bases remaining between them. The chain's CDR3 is CASSYRTRLRNQPQHF. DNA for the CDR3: TGTGCCAGCAGTTACCGAACAAGGTTAAGGAATCAGCCCCAGCATTTT.

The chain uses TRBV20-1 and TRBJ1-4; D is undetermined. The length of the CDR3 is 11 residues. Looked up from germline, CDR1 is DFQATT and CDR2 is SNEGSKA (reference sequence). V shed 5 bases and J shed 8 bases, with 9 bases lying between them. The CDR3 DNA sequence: TGCAGTGCTTCTCAGCGGGAAAAACTGTTTTTT. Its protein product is CSASQREKLFF.

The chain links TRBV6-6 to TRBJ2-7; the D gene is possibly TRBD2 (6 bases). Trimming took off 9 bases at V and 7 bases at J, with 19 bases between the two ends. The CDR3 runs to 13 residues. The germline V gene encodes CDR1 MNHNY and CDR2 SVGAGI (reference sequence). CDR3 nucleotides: TGTGCCAGTTCCAGGCCACCTGCGGGAGAGCAGTACTTC. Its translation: CASSRPPAGEQYF.

The CDR3 is CASSDQRLQETQYF. As DNA, the CDR3 is TGTGCCAGCAGTGACCAGCGGTTGCAAGAGACCCAGTACTTC. The chain combines TRBV25-1 with TRBJ2-5; weak D call: TRBD2 (5 bases). The germline V gene encodes CDR1 MGHDK and CDR2 SYGVNS. V lost 3 bases, J lost 2 bases, and 10 bases lay in between. The CDR3 is 14 amino acids.

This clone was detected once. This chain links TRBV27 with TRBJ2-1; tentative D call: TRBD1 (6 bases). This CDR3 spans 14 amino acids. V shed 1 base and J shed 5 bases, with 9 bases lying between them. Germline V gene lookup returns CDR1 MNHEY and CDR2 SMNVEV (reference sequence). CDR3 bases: TGTGCCAGCAGTTTATGGACAGATCACAATGAGCAGTTCTTC. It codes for CASSLWTDHNEQFF.